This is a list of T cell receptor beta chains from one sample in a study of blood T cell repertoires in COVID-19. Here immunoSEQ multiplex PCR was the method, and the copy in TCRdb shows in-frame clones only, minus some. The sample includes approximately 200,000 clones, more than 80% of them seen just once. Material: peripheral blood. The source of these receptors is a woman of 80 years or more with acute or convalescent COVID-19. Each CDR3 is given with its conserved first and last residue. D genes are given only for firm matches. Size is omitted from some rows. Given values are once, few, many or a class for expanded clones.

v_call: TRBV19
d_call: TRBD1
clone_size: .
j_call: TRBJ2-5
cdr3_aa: CASSIGTGETQYF
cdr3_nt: TGTGCCAGTAGTATCGGGACAGGGGAGACCCAGTACTTC

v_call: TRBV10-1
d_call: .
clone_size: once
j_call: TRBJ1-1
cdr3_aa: CASSESIGVGAEAFF
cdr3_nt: TGCGCCAGCAGTGAGTCTATCGGGGTTGGCGCTGAAGCTTTCTTT

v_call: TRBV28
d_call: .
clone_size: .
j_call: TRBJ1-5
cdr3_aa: CASSLQGNNQPQHF
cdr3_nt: TGTGCCAGCAGTTTACAGGGGAACAATCAGCCCCAGCATTTT

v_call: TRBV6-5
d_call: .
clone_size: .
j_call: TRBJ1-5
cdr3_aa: CASDKGRYSNQPQHF
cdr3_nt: TGTGCCAGCGATAAGGGGCGGTATAGCAATCAGCCCCAGCATTTT

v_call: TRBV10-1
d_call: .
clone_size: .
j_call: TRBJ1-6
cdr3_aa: CASVVRSGSYNSPLHF
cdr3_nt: TGCGCCAGCGTTGTTCGCTCGGGCTCCTATAATTCACCCCTCCACTTT

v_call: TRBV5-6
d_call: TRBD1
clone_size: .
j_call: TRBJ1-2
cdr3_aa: CASSLAQGQGYGYTF
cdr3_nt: TGTGCCAGCAGCTTGGCCCAGGGACAGGGGTATGGCTACACCTTC

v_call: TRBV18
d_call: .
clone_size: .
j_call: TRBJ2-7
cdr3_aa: CASSPGHPEQYF
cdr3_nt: TGTGCCAGCTCTCCCGGACACCCCGAGCAGTACTTC

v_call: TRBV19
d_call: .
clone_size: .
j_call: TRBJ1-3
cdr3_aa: CASTQVGSSGNTIYF
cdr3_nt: TGTGCCAGTACCCAGGTCGGCTCATCTGGAAACACCATATATTTT

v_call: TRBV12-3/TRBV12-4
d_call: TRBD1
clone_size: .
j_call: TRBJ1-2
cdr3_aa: CASSWTGNYGYTF
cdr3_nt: TGTGCCAGCAGCTGGACAGGGAACTATGGCTACACCTTC

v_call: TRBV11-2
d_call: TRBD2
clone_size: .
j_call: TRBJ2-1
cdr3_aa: CASSRLTSGNSREQFF
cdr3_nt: TGTGCCAGCAGTCGCTTGACTAGCGGGAATTCCCGTGAGCAGTTCTTC

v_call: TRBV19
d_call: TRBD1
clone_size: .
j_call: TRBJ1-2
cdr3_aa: CASRQDRDYGYTF
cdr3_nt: TGTGCCAGTAGGCAGGACAGGGACTATGGCTACACCTTC

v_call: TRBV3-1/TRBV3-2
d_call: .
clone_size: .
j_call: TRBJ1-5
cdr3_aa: CASSQDRGFRQPQHF
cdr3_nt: TGTGCCAGCAGCCAAGATAGGGGGTTTAGGCAGCCCCAGCATTTT

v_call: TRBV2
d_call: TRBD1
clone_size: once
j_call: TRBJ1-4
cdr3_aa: CASSGGEGQGREKLFF
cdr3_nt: TGTGCCAGCAGCGGAGGGGAAGGACAGGGCAGGGAAAAACTGTTTTTT

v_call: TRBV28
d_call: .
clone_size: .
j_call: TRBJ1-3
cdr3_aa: CASSVTGTLHTIYF
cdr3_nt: TGTGCCAGCAGTGTGACAGGCACGCTCCACACCATATATTTT

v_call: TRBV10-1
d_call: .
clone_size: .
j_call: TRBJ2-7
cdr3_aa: CASSRTAANEQYF
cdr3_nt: TGCGCCAGCAGTAGGACTGCCGCCAACGAGCAGTACTTC

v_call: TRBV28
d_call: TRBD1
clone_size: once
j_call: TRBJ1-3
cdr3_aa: CASSVQGAGGNTIYF
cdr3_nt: TGTGCCAGCAGTGTACAGGGGGCGGGGGGAAACACCATATATTTT

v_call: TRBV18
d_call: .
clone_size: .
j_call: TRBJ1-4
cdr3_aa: CASSPDRSNEKLFF
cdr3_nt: TGTGCCAGCTCACCTGACAGAAGTAATGAAAAACTGTTTTTT

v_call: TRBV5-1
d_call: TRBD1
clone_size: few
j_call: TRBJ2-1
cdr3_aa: CASSLGAGTGNNEQFF
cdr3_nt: TGCGCCAGCAGCTTGGGCGCCGGGACAGGTAACAATGAGCAGTTCTTC

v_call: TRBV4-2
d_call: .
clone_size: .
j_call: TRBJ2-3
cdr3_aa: CASSQERLSTDTQYF
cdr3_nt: TGTGCCAGCAGCCAAGAACGCCTAAGTACGGATACGCAGTATTTT

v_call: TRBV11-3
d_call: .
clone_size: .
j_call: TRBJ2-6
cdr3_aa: CASSLAGGGVGGANVLTF
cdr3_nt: TGTGCCAGCAGCTTAGCCGGAGGGGGCGTCGGTGGGGCCAACGTCCTGACTTTC

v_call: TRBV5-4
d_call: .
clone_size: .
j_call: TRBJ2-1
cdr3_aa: CASSLEGGSSYNEQFF
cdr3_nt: TGTGCCAGCAGCTTGGAGGGGGGGAGCTCCTACAATGAGCAGTTCTTC

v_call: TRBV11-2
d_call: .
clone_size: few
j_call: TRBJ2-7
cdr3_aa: CASSLFGLSEQYF
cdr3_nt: TGTGCCAGCAGCCTCTTCGGACTATCTGAGCAGTACTTC

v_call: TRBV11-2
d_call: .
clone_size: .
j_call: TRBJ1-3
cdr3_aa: CASSFRESSGNTIYF
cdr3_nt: TGTGCCAGCAGCTTCCGGGAGAGCTCTGGAAACACCATATATTTT

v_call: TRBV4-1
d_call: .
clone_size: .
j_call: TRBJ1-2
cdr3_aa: CASSLRTDRRYGYTF
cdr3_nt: TGCGCCAGCAGCCTTCGCACCGACAGGCGATATGGCTACACCTTC

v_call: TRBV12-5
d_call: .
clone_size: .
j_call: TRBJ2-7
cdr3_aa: CARPDSRATYEQYF
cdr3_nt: TGTGCTAGGCCCGACTCACGAGCCACCTACGAGCAGTACTTC

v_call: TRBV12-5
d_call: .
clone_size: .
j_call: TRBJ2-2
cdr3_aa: CASKGDTGELFF
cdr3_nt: TGTGCTAGTAAAGGAGACACCGGGGAGCTGTTTTTT

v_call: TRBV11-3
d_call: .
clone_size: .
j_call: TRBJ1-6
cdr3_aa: CASSLPGARDSPLHF
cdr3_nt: TGTGCCAGCAGCTTACCAGGGGCCAGGGACTCACCCCTCCACTTT

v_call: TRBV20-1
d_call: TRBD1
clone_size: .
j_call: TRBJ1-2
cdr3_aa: CSASGTGEALSYGYTF
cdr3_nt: TGCAGTGCTAGTGGGACAGGGGAAGCATTAAGCTATGGCTACACCTTC

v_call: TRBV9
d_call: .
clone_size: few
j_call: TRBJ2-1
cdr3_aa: CASSPLGLAYNEQFF
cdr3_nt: TGTGCCAGCAGCCCCCTGGGACTTGCGTACAATGAGCAGTTCTTC

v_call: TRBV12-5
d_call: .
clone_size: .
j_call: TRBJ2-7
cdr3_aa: CASAAPVPYEQYF
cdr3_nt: TGTGCTAGCGCTGCGCCCGTACCCTACGAGCAGTACTTC

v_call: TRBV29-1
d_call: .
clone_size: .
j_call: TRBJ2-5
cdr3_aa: CSVEESGRQETQYF
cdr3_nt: TGCAGCGTTGAAGAAAGCGGCAGACAAGAGACCCAGTACTTC

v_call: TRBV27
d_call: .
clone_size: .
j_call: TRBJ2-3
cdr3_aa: CATRREWSTDTQYF
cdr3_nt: TGTGCCACTCGTCGGGAGTGGAGCACAGATACGCAGTATTTT

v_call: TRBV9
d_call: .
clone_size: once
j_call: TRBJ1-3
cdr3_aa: CASSVGPGGNTIYF
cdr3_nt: TGTGCCAGCAGCGTAGGACCAGGGGGAAACACCATATATTTT

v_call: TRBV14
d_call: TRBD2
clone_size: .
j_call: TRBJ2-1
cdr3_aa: CASSQASLAGNEQFF
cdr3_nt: TGTGCCAGCAGCCAAGCTTCACTAGCGGGCAATGAGCAGTTCTTC

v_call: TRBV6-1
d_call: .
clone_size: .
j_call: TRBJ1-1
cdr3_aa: CASSEAGGRTEAFF
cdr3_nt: TGTGCCAGCAGTGAGGCGGGGGGGCGGACTGAAGCTTTCTTT

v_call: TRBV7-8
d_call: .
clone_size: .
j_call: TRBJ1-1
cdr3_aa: CASSLGPFTEAFF
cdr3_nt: TGTGCCAGCAGCTTAGGGCCCTTCACTGAAGCTTTCTTT

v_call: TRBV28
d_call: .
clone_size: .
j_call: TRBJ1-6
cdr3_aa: CASSQAGEGSPLHF
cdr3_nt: TGTGCCAGCAGCCAAGCAGGGGAAGGTTCACCCCTCCACTTT

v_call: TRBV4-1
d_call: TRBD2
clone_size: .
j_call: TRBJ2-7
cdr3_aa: CASSQEKLAGSYEQYF
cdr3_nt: TGCGCCAGCAGCCAAGAGAAACTAGCGGGATCCTACGAGCAGTACTTC

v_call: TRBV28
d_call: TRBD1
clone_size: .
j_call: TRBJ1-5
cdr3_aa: CASRVTGVLLRGSQPQHF
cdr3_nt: TGTGCCAGCAGGGTAACAGGGGTATTACTTAGGGGGAGTCAGCCCCAGCATTTT

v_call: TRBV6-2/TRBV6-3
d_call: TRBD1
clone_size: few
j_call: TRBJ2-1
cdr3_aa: CASSDPPGTGRSYNEQFF
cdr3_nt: TGTGCCAGCAGCGACCCCCCCGGGACAGGTCGATCCTACAATGAGCAGTTCTTC

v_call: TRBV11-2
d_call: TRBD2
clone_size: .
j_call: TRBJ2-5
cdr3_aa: CASSDGGAFQGTQYF
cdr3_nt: TGTGCCAGCAGCGACGGGGGGGCCTTCCAGGGGACCCAGTACTTC